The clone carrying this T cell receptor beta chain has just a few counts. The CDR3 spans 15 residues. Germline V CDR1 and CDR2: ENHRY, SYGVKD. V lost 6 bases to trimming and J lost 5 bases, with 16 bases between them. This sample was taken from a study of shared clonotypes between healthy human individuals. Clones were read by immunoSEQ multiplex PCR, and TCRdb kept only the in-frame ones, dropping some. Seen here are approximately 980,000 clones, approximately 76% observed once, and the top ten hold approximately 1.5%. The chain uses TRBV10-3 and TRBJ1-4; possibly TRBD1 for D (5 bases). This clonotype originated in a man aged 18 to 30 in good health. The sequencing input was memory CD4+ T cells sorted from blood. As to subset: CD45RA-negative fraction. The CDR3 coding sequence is TGTGCCATCAGCTCTATAGGGACGGTGAATGAAAAACTGTTTTTT. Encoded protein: CAISSIGTVNEKLFF.